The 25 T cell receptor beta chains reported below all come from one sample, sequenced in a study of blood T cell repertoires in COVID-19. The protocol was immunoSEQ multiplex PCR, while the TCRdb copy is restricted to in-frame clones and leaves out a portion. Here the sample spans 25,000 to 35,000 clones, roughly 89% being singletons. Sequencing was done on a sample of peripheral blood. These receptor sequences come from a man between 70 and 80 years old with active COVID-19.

The CDR3 nucleotides read TGCGCCAGCAGCCGTGGACAGGGGGCATCACCCCTCCACTTT. As protein: CASSRGQGASPLHF. This chain joins TRBV5-1 and TRBJ1-6, with TRBD1 matching 11 bases. Germline V CDR1 and CDR2: SGHRS, YFSETQ. V was clipped by 4 bases and J by 10 bases; unmatched bases: 4. This CDR3 contains 14 residues.

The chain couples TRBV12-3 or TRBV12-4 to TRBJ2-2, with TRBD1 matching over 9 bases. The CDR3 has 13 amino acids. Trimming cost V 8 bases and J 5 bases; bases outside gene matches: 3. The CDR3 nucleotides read TGTGCCAGCTGGACAGGGGCTACCGGGGAGCTGTTTTTT. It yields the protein CASWTGATGELFF.

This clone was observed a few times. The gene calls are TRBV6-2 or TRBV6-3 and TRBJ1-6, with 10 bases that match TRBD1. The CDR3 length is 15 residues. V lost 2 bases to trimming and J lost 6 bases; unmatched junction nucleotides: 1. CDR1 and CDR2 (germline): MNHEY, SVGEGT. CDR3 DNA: TGTGCCAGCAGTTACGGGACAGGGGCTAATTCACCCCTCCACTTT. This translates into CASSYGTGANSPLHF.

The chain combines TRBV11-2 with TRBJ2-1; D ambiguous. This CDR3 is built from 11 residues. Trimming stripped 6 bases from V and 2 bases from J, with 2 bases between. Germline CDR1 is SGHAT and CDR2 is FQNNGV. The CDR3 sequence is CASSTYNEQFF. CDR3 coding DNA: TGTGCCAGCAGTACCTACAATGAGCAGTTCTTC.

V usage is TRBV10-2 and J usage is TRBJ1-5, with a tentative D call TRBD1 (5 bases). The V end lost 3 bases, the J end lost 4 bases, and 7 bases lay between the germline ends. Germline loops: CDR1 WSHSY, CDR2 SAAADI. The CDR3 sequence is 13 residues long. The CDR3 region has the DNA TGCGCCAGCAGTGACCACAGGAATCAGCCCCAGCATTTT. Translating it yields CASSDHRNQPQHF.

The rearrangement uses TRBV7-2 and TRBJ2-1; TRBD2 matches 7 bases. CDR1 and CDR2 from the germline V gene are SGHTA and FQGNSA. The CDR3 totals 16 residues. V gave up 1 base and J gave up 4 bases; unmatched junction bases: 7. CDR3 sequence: CASSLEVGGGYNEQFF. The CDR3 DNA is TGTGCCAGCAGCTTAGAGGTTGGGGGGGGATACAATGAGCAGTTCTTC.

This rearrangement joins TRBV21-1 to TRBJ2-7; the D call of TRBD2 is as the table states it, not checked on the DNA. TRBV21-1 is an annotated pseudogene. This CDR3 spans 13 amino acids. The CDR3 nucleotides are TGTGCCAGCAGGGGCCGACTAGCGGGAGAGCAGTACTTC. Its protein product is CASRGRLAGEQYF.

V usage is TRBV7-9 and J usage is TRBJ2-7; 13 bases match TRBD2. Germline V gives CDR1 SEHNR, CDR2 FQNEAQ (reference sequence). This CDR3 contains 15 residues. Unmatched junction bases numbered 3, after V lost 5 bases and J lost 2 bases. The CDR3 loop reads CASSPGLAGPYEQYF. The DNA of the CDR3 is TGTGCCAGCAGCCCGGGACTAGCGGGGCCCTACGAGCAGTACTTC.

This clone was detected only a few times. CDR3 DNA sequence: TGTGCCACACGGGGGGTTAGTGACACTGAAGCTTTCTTT. Its protein is CATRGVSDTEAFF. The chain has TRBV12-3 or TRBV12-4 and TRBJ1-1, with a tentative D call TRBD1 (5 bases). This CDR3 is 13 amino acids long. The V gene lost 10 bases and the J gene lost 3 bases, with 15 bases spanning the gap.

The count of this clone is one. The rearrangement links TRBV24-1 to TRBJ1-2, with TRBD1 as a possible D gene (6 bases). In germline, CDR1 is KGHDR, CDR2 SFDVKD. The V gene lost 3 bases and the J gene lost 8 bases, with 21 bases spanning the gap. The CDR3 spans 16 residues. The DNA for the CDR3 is TGTGCCACCAGTGATACGGACAGTTCCACCCCGGGGGGCTACACCTTC. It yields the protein CATSDTDSSTPGGYTF.

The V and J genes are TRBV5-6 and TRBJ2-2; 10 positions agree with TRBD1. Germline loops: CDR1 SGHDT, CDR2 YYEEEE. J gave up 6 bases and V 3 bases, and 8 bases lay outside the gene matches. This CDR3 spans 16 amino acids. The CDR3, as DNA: TGTGCCAGCAGCTACCGGGACAGGGGCCCCGCCGGGGAGCTGTTTTTT. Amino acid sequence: CASSYRDRGPAGELFF.

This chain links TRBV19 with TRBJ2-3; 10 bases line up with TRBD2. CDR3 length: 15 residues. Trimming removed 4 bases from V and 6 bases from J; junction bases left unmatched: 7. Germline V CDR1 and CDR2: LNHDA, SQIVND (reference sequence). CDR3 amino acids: CASSTERGGLDTQYF. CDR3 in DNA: TGTGCCAGTAGTACCGAGCGGGGGGGCCTTGATACGCAGTATTTT.

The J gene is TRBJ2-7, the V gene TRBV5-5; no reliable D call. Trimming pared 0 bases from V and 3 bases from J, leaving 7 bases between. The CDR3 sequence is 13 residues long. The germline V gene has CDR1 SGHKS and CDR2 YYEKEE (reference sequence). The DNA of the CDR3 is TGTGCCAGCAGCTTGGAACCAGTCTACGAGCAGTACTTC. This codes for CASSLEPVYEQYF.

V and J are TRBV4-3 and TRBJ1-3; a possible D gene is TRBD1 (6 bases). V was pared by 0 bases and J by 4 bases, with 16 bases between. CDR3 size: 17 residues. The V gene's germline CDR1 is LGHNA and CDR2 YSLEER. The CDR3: CASSQDSAGGHGNTIYF. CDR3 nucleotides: TGCGCCAGCAGCCAAGATTCCGCCGGGGGGCACGGAAACACCATATATTTT.

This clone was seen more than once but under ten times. CDR3 DNA: TGTGCCAGCAGCCAAGAGACAGGGGGCCCCAGATATACTGAAGCTTTCTTT. Amino acids: CASSQETGGPRYTEAFF. This chain connects TRBV3-1 (or the pseudogene TRBV3-2) to TRBJ1-1; 10 positions agree with TRBD1. The CDR3 is 17 residues long. Trimming cost V 0 bases and J 5 bases; bases outside gene matches: 9. The germline V gene encodes CDR1 LGHDT and CDR2 YNNKEL (reference sequence).

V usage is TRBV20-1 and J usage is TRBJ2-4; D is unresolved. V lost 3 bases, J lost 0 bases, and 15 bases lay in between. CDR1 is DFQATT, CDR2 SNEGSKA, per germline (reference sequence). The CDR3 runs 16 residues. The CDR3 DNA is TGCAGTGCTAGTGAGTCAGATGTCCTAGCCAAAAACATTCAGTACTTC. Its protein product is CSASESDVLAKNIQYF.

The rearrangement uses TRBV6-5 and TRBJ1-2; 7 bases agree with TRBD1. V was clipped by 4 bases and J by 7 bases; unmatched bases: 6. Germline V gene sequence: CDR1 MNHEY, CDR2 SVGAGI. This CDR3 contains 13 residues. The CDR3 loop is CASSSPTGRGYTF. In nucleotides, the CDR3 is TGTGCCAGCAGTTCCCCGACAGGGCGTGGCTACACCTTC.

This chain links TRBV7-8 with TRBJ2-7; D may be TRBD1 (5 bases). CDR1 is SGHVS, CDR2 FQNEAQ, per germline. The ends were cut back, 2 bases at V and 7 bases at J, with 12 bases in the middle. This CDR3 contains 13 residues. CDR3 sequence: CASSLLQGREQYF. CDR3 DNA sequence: TGTGCCAGCAGCTTACTGCAGGGTCGGGAGCAGTACTTC.

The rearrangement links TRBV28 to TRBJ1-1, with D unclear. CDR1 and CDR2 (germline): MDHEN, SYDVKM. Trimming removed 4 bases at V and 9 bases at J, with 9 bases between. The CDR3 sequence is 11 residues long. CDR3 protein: CASSSTFQAFF. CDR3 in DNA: TGTGCCAGCAGTTCGACATTTCAAGCTTTCTTT.

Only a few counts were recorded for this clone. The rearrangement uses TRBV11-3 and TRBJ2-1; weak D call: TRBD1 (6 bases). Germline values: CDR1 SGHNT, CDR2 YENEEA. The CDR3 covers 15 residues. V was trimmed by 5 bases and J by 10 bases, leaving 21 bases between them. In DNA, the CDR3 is TGTGCCAGCAGCCCCGCAGGGGCGGTAGCCCGAGAGCAGTTCTTC. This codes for CASSPAGAVAREQFF.

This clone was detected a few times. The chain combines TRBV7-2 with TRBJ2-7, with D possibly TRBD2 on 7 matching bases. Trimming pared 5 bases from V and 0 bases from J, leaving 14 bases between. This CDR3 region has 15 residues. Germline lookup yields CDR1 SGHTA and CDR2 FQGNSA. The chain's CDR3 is CASSPLADSSYEQYF. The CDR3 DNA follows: TGTGCCAGCAGCCCTCTAGCGGACAGCTCCTACGAGCAGTACTTC.

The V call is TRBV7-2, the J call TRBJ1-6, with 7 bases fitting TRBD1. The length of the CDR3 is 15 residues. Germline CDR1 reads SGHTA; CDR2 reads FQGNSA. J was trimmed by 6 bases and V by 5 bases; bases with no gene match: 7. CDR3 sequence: CASSAGQVINSPLHF. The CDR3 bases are TGTGCCAGCAGCGCCGGACAGGTGATTAATTCACCCCTCCACTTT.

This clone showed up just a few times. The DNA for the CDR3 is TGCGCCAGCAGCCAGACAGGGTGGTCCTATAATTCACCCCTCCACTTT. It translates to CASSQTGWSYNSPLHF. This chain links TRBV4-1 with TRBJ1-6; 7 nucleotides agree with TRBD1. From germline, CDR1 is MGHRA and CDR2 YSYEKL. V dropped 3 bases and J dropped 1; count of bases not matched to a gene: 3. The CDR3 extends over 16 amino acids.

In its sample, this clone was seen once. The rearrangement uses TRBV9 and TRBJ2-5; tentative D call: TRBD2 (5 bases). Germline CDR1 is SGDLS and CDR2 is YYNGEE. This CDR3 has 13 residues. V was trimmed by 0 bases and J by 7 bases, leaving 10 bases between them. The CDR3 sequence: CASSVESGGTQYF. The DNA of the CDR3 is TGTGCCAGCAGCGTAGAGTCTGGAGGGACCCAGTACTTC.

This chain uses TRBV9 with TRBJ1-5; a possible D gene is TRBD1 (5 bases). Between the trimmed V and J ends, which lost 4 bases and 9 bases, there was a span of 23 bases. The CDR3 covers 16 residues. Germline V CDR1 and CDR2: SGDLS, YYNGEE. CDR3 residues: CASSPAGETRGRPQHF. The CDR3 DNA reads TGTGCCAGCAGCCCCGCGGGGGAGACGAGGGGAAGGCCCCAGCATTTT. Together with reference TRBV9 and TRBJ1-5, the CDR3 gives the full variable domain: DSGVTQTPKHLITATGQRVTLRCSPRSGDLSVYWYQQSLDQGLQFLIQYYNGEERAKGNILERFSAQQFPDLHSELNLSSLELGDSALYFCASSPAGETRGRPQHFGDGTRLSIL.